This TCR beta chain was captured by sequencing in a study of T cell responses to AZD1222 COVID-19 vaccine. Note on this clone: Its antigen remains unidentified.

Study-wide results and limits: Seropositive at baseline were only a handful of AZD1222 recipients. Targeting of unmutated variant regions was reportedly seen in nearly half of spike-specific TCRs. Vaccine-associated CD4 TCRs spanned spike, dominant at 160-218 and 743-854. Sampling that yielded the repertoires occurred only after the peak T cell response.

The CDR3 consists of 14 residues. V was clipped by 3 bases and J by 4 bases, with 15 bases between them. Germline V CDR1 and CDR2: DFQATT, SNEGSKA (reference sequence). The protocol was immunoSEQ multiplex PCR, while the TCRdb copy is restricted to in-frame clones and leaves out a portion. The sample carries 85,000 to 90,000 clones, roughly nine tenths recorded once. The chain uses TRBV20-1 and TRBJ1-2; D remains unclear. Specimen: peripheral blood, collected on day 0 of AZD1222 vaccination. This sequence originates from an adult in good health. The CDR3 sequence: CSASAGSLIYGYTF. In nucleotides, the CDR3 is TGCAGTGCTAGTGCAGGATCTTTGATCTATGGCTACACCTTC.